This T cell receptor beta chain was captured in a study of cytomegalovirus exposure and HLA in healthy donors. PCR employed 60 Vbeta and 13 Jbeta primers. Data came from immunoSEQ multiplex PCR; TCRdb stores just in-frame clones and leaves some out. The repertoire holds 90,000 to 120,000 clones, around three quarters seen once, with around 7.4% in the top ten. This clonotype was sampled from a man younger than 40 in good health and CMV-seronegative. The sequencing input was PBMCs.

CDR3 sequence: CASSIDRTVYNEQFF. CDR3 nucleotides: TGTGCCAGTAGTATAGACAGGACAGTCTACAATGAGCAGTTCTTC. V and J are TRBV19 and TRBJ2-1, with a tentative D call TRBD1 (6 bases). CDR1 LNHDA and CDR2 SQIVND come from the germline V gene (reference sequence). This CDR3 comprises 15 residues. The V and J ends lost 0 bases and 3 bases respectively, with 9 bases between them.